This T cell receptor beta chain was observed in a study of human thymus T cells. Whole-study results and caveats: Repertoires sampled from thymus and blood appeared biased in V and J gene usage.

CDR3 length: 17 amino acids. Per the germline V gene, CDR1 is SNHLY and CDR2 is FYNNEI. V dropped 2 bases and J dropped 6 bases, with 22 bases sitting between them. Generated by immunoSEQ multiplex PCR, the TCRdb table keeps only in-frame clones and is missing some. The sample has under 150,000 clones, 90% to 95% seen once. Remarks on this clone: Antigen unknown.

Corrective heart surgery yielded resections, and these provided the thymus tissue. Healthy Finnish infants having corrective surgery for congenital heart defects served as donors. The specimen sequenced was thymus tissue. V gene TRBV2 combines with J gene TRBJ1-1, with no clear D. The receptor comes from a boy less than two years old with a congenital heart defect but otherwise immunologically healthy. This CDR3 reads CASSESGIVRVYAEAFF. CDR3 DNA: TGTGCCAGCAGTGAATCAGGAATAGTAAGGGTCTATGCTGAAGCTTTCTTT.